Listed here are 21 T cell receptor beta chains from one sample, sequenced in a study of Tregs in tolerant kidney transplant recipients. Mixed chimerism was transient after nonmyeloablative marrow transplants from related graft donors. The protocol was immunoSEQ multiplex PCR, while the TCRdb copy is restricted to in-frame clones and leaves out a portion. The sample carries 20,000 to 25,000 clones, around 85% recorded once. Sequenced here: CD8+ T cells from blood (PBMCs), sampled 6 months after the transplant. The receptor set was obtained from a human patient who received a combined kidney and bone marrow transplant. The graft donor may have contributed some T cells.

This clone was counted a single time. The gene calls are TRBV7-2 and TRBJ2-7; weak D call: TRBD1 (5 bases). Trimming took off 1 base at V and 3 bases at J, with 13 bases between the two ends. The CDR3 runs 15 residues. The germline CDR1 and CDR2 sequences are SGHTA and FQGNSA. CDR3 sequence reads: CASSLGLGRGYEQYF. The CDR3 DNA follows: TGTGCCAGCAGCTTAGGTCTGGGTAGGGGCTACGAGCAGTACTTC.

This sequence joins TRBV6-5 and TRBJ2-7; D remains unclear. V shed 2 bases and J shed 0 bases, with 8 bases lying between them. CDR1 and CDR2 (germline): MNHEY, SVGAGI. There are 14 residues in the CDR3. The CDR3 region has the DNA TGTGCCAGCAGTTACGCAGGTCCCTCCTACGAGCAGTACTTC. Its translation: CASSYAGPSYEQYF.

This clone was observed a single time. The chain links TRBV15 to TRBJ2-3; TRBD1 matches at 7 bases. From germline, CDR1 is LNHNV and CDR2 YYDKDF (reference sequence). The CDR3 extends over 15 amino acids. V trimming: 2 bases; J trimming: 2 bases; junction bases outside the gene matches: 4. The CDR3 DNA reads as TGTGCCACCAGCAGAAACGGACAGGTCACAGATACGCAGTATTTT. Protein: CATSRNGQVTDTQYF.

CDR3 protein: CASSYSGGQYEQYF. In nucleotides, the CDR3 is TGTGCCAGCAGTTACTCTGGGGGACAATACGAGCAGTACTTC. J is TRBJ2-7 and V is TRBV6-5; weak D call: TRBD1 (6 bases). V was trimmed by 0 bases and J by 4 bases, leaving 10 bases between them. CDR3 size: 14 residues. Germline CDR1 and CDR2: MNHEY and SVGAGI.

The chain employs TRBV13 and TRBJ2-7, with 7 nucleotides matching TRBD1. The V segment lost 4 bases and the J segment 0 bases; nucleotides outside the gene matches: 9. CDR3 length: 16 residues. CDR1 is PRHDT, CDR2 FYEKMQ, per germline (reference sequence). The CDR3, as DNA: TGTGCCAGCAGCTACGGGACAGTCTTGGGCTCCTACGAGCAGTACTTC. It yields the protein CASSYGTVLGSYEQYF.

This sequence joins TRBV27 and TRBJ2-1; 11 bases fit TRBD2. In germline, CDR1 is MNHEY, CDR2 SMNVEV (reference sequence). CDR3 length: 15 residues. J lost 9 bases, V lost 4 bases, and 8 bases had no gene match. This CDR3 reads CASSWGVAGGLEQFF. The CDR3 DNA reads TGTGCCAGCAGTTGGGGCGTAGCGGGGGGGCTTGAGCAGTTCTTC.

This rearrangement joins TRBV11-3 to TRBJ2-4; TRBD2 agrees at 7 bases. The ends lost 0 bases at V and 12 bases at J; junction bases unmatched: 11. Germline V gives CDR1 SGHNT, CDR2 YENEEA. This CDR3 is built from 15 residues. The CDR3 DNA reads TGTGCCAGCAGCTTAGATGGGGGGAGGGCCTGGAATCAGTACTTC. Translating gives CASSLDGGRAWNQYF.

This CDR3 is CASSADSRAEKLFF. Here the CDR3 DNA reads TGTGCCAGCAGCGCGGACAGTAGGGCTGAAAAACTGTTTTTT. This chain uses TRBV9 with TRBJ1-4, with a possible D match to TRBD1 (6 bases). V lost 3 bases to trimming and J lost 7 bases, with 13 bases between them. The V gene's germline CDR1 is SGDLS and CDR2 YYNGEE. The length of the CDR3 is 14 residues.

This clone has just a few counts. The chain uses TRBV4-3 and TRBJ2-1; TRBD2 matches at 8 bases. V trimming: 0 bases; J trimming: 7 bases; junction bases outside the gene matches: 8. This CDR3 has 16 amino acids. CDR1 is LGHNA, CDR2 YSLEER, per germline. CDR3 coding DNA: TGCGCCAGCAGCCAAGATAACGGGGGGGCTGGGAATGAGCAGTTCTTC. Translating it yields CASSQDNGGAGNEQFF.

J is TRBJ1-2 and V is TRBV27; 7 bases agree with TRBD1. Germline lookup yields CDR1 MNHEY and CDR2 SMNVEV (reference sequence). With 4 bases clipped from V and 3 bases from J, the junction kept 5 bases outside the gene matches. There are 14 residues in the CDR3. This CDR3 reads CASSYRQGYYGYTF. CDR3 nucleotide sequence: TGTGCCAGCAGTTATAGACAGGGATACTATGGCTACACCTTC.

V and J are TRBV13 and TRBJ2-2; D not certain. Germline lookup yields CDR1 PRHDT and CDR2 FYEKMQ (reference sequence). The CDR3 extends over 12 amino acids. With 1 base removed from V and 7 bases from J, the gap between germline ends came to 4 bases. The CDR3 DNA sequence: TGTGCCAGCAGCTTAGTCAGCGGGGAGCTGTTTTTT. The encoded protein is CASSLVSGELFF.

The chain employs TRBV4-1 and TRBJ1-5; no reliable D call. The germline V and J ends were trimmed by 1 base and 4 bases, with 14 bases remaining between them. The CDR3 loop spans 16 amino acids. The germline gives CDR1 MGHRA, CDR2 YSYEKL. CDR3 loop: CASSQVGRRDNQPQHF. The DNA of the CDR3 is TGCGCCAGCAGCCAAGTAGGGCGACGGGATAATCAGCCCCAGCATTTT.

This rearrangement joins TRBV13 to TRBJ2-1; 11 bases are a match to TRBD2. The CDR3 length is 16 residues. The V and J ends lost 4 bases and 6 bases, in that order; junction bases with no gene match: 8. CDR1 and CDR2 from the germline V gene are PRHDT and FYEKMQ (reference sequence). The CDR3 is CASSSPTSGVGNEQFF. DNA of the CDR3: TGTGCCAGCAGCTCCCCGACTAGCGGGGTGGGCAATGAGCAGTTCTTC.

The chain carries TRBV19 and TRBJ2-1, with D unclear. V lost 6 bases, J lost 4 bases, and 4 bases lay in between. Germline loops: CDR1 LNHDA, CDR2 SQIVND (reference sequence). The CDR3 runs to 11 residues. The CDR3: CASSLYNEQFF. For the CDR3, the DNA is TGTGCCAGTAGCCTTTACAATGAGCAGTTCTTC.

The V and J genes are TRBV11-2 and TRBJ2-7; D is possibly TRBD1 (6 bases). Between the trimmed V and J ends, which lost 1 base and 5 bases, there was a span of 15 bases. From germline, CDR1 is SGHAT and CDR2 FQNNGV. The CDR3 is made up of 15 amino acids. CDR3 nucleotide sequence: TGTGCCAGCAGCTTAGGGGTGGGAAGACAGGACGAGCAGTACTTC. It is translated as CASSLGVGRQDEQYF.

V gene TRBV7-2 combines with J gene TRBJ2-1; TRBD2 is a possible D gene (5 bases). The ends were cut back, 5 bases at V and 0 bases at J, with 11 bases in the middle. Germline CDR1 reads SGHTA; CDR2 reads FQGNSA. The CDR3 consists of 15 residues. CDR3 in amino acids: CASSLGVTSYNEQFF. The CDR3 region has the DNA TGTGCCAGCAGCCTCGGGGTGACCTCCTACAATGAGCAGTTCTTC.

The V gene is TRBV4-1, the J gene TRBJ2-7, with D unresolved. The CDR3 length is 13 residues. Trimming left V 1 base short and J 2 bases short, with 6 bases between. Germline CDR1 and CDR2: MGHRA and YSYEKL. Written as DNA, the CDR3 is TGCGCCAGCAGCCAAGGAGAGCCCTACGAGCAGTACTTC. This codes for CASSQGEPYEQYF.

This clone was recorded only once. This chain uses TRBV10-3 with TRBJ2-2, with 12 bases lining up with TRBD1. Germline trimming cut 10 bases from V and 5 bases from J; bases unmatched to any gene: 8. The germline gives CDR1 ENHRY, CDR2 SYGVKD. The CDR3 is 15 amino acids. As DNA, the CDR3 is TGTGCCACCGGGACAGGGGGCAGGAAAACCGGGGAGCTGTTTTTT. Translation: CATGTGGRKTGELFF.

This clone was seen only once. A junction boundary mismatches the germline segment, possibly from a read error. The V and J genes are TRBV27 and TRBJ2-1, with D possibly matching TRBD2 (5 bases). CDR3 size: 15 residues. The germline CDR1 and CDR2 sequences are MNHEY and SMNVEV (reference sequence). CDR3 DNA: TGTGCCAGCAGTTTTTCAGGACTCTCCTTCAATGAGCAGTTCTTC. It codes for CASSFSGLSFNEQFF.

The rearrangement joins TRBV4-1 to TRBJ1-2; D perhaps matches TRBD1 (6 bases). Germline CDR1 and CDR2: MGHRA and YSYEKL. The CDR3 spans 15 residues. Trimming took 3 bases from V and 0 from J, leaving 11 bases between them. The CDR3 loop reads CASSQTWTANYGYTF. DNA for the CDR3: TGCGCCAGCAGCCAGACCTGGACAGCTAACTATGGCTACACCTTC.

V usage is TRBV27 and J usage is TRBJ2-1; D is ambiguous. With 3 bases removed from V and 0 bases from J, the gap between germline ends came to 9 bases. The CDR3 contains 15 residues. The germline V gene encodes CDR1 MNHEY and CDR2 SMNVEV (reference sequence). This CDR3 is CASSFVSSSYNEQFF. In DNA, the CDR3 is TGTGCCAGCAGTTTTGTTTCGAGCTCCTACAATGAGCAGTTCTTC.